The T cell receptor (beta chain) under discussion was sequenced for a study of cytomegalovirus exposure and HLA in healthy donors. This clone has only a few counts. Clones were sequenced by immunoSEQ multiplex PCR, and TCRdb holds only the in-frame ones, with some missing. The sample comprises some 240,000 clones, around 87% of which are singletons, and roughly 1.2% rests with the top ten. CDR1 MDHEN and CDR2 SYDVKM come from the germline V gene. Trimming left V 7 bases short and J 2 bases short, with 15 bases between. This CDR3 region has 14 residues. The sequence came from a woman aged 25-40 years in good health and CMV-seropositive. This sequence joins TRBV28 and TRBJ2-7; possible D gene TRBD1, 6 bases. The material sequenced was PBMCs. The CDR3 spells CASTLGAGPYEQYF. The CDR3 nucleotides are TGTGCCAGCACGCTGGGGGCAGGGCCCTACGAGCAGTACTTC.